The 18 T cell receptor beta chains listed next were all sequenced from one sample in a study of cytomegalovirus exposure and HLA in healthy donors (dated by TCRdb to between 2016 and 2019). Receptor amplification or capture employed the immunoSEQ multiplex PCR assay. For the multiplex PCR, a mixture combining 60 forward primers for TCR Vbeta segments and 13 reverse primers for TCR Jbeta segments was used. TCRdb mirrors the immuneACCESS table, restricted to in-frame sequences. Some clones are absent from its copies; in checked studies, under half trace to an unresolved V gene, and the reason for the others is unknown. The sample table shows over 150,000 clones, and roughly four fifths are seen once. The ten largest clonotypes hold approximately 8% of the sample. The sequenced sample was PBMCs. The source of these receptors is a male donor in good health and CMV-seropositive.

This chain connects TRBV28 to TRBJ2-6, with TRBD2 as a possible D gene (5 bases). The CDR3 covers 15 residues. Germline-derived CDR1 and CDR2 are MDHEN and SYDVKM. Trimming took off 3 bases at V and 2 bases at J, with 8 bases between the two ends. This chain's CDR3 is CASSLEVTGANVLTF. CDR3 bases: TGTGCCAGCAGTTTGGAGGTAACTGGGGCCAACGTCCTGACTTTC.

As DNA, the CDR3 is TGCGCCAGCAGCTTGGGGACAGGGAGGAATGAGCAGTTCTTC. Residues: CASSLGTGRNEQFF. The chain is built from TRBV5-1 and TRBJ2-1; 8 bases match TRBD1. The CDR3 sequence is 14 residues long. V was pared by 0 bases and J by 7 bases, with 3 bases of the junction left unmatched. Per the germline V gene, CDR1 is SGHRS and CDR2 is YFSETQ.

This sequence joins TRBV5-6 and TRBJ2-5, with D perhaps TRBD2 (6 bases). V dropped 4 bases and J dropped 2 bases, with 18 bases sitting between them. Germline assignment: CDR1 SGHDT and CDR2 YYEEEE. The CDR3 sequence is 16 residues long. CDR3 amino acids: CASSLKGLGGQETQYF. The CDR3 DNA sequence: TGTGCCAGCAGCCTGAAGGGACTCGGGGGACAAGAGACCCAGTACTTC.

This chain connects TRBV6-1 to TRBJ1-5, with no clear D. The CDR3 loop spans 14 amino acids. Germline V gene data show CDR1 as MNHNS and CDR2 as SASEGT. V lost 3 bases to trimming and J lost 0 bases, with 6 bases between them. CDR3 DNA sequence: TGTGCCAGCAGTGACGGGAATAGCAATCAGCCCCAGCATTTT. It translates to CASSDGNSNQPQHF.

As concerns this clone: This CDR3 is also generated by other DNA sequences in the sample. The chain has TRBV27 and TRBJ2-7; 9 positions match TRBD2. J lost 4 bases, V lost 0 bases, and 1 base had no gene match. CDR1 MNHEY and CDR2 SMNVEV come from the germline V gene (reference sequence). CDR3 size: 14 residues. The CDR3 region is CASSLSSGSYEQYF. The CDR3, as DNA: TGTGCCAGCAGTTTATCTAGCGGGAGTTACGAGCAGTACTTC.

The rearrangement links TRBV5-4 to TRBJ1-1; 7 bases match TRBD1. This CDR3 spans 14 amino acids. The junction had 4 bases not matched to a gene; V was cut back by 1 base and J by 4 bases. Germline assignment: CDR1 SGHNT and CDR2 YYREEE (reference sequence). The CDR3 region has the DNA TGTGCCAGCAGCTTGAGGGGGCGAAGCACTGAAGCTTTCTTT. This gives the protein CASSLRGRSTEAFF.

This rearrangement joins TRBV27 to TRBJ1-4; tentative D call: TRBD1 (6 bases). Germline-derived CDR1 and CDR2 are MNHEY and SMNVEV (reference sequence). This CDR3 comprises 15 residues. V dropped 0 bases and J dropped 6 bases, with 11 bases sitting between them. CDR3 region: CASSLSGTRYEKLFF. The CDR3 region has the DNA TGTGCCAGCAGTTTATCGGGGACACGGTATGAAAAACTGTTTTTT.

This rearrangement joins TRBV5-1 to TRBJ2-2; 12 positions match TRBD1. CDR1 SGHRS and CDR2 YFSETQ come from the germline V gene. V shed 4 bases and J 3 bases; nucleotides not matched to a gene: 4. The CDR3 spans 16 residues. CDR3 protein: CASSAGQGADTGELFF. CDR3 nucleotide sequence: TGCGCCAGCAGCGCGGGACAGGGGGCAGACACCGGGGAGCTGTTTTTT.

V and J are TRBV5-6 and TRBJ2-5, with D perhaps TRBD2 (5 bases). This CDR3 is built from 13 residues. The germline V gene encodes CDR1 SGHDT and CDR2 YYEEEE. Trimming left V 5 bases short and J 5 bases short, with 13 bases between. CDR3 loop: CASRTGYSETQYF. DNA for the CDR3: TGTGCCAGCAGAACGGGGTACTCCGAGACCCAGTACTTC.

The chain employs TRBV9 and TRBJ2-7; D is perhaps TRBD2 (7 bases). The CDR3 extends over 15 amino acids. V dropped 0 bases and J dropped 4 bases, with 14 bases sitting between them. The V gene's germline CDR1 is SGDLS and CDR2 YYNGEE. The CDR3 spells CASSVEWGGPYEQYF. The CDR3 bases are TGTGCCAGCAGCGTAGAGTGGGGGGGCCCGTACGAGCAGTACTTC.

J is TRBJ2-7 and V is TRBV5-1, with 13 bases matching TRBD2. The CDR3 consists of 15 residues. J was trimmed by 6 bases and V by 4 bases; bases with no gene match: 7. Germline CDR1 is SGHRS and CDR2 is YFSETQ. Written as DNA, the CDR3 is TGCGCCAGCAGCACACTAGCGGGAGGGCCCGCCGAGCAGTACTTC. It is translated as CASSTLAGGPAEQYF. The variable domain in full, with the rest retrieved from reference TRBV5-1 and TRBJ2-7, is KAGVTQTPRYLIKTRGQQVTLSCSPISGHRSVSWYQQTPGQGLQFLFEYFSETQRNKGNFPGRFSGRQFSNSRSEMNVSTLELGDSALYLCASSTLAGGPAEQYFGPGTRLTVT.

The rearrangement joins TRBV19 to TRBJ2-2, with TRBD2 identical over 7 bases. The CDR3 is 14 amino acids. Germline CDR1 is LNHDA and CDR2 is SQIVND (reference sequence). V was clipped by 4 bases and J by 4 bases; unmatched bases: 3. CDR3 region: CASSSSGFTGELFF. The CDR3 region has the DNA TGTGCCAGTAGTAGTAGCGGGTTCACCGGGGAGCTGTTTTTT. Full variable domain (missing parts from reference TRBV19 and TRBJ2-2): DGGITQSPKYLFRKEGQNVTLSCEQNLNHDAMYWYRQDPGQGLRLIYYSQIVNDFQKGDIAEGYSVSREKKESFPLTVTSAQKNPTAFYLCASSSSGFTGELFFGEGSRLTVL.

The chain recombines TRBV12-5 with TRBJ1-1, with D possibly matching TRBD1 (5 bases). The CDR3 sequence is 16 residues long. CDR1 LGHNT and CDR2 FRNRAP come from the germline V gene. V lost 6 bases and J lost 1, with 18 bases in between. The DNA of the CDR3 is TGTGCTAGTGGCCTCCAAGGTGGCGGGGGGAACACTGAAGCTTTCTTT. This sequence encodes CASGLQGGGGNTEAFF.

This chain connects TRBV7-2 to TRBJ2-2, with a tentative D call TRBD1 (6 bases). Germline CDR1 and CDR2: SGHTA and FQGNSA. V was pared by 3 bases and J by 4 bases, with 9 bases between. The CDR3 loop spans 14 amino acids. The CDR3 region is CASSLRGSTGELFF. For the CDR3, the DNA is TGTGCCAGCAGCTTGAGGGGGAGCACCGGGGAGCTGTTTTTT. Filled out from reference TRBV7-2 and TRBJ2-2, the complete variable domain reads GAGVSQSPSNKVTEKGKDVELRCDPISGHTALYWYRQSLGQGLEFLIYFQGNSAPDKSGLPSDRFSAERTGGSVSTLTIQRTQQEDSAVYLCASSLRGSTGELFFGEGSRLTVL.

This clone was observed a few times. The CDR3 loop reads CASSFEGQGRSYNEQFF. CDR3 in DNA: TGTGCCAGCAGCTTCGAAGGACAGGGACGCTCCTACAATGAGCAGTTCTTC. This chain links TRBV7-2 with TRBJ2-1, with 8 bases fitting TRBD1. Germline values: CDR1 SGHTA, CDR2 FQGNSA. After removal of 3 bases from V and 0 bases from J, the junction contained 7 bases not matched to a gene. This CDR3 is 17 amino acids long.

The chain's CDR3 is CAWSIDRGNQPQHF. CDR3 in DNA: TGTGCCTGGAGCATTGACAGGGGCAATCAGCCCCAGCATTTT. The V call is TRBV30, the J call TRBJ1-5; 7 positions agree with TRBD1. The CDR3 sequence is 14 residues long. J lost 2 bases, V lost 3 bases, and 4 bases had no gene match. Per the germline V gene, CDR1 is GTSNPN and CDR2 is SVGIG (reference sequence). Using reference TRBV30 and TRBJ1-5 for the parts outside the CDR3, the full variable domain is SQTIHQWPATLVQPVGSPLSLECTVEGTSNPNLYWYRQAAGRGLQLLFYSVGIGQISSEVPQNLSASRPQDRQFILSSKKLLLSDSGFYLCAWSIDRGNQPQHFGDGTRLSIL.

The V gene is TRBV11-3, the J gene TRBJ2-3; perhaps TRBD2 as D (5 bases). The germline V gene has CDR1 SGHNT and CDR2 YENEEA. V was trimmed by 5 bases and J by 1 base, leaving 16 bases between them. The CDR3 is 16 amino acids. The CDR3 DNA follows: TGTGCCAGCAGCCCTGGAGCGGATCCCGGCACAGATACGCAGTATTTT. It encodes CASSPGADPGTDTQYF.

This rearrangement joins TRBV10-3 to TRBJ1-2; 9 bases are a match to TRBD1. The CDR3 extends over 13 amino acids. The J segment lost 8 bases and the V segment lost 6 bases, leaving 7 bases of the junction unmatched. Germline assignment: CDR1 ENHRY and CDR2 SYGVKD. CDR3 DNA sequence: TGTGCCATCAGACCCGGGACAGGGCCCGGCTACACCTTC. Translation gives CAIRPGTGPGYTF.